Below are 28 T cell receptor beta chains sequenced from a single sample in a study of cytomegalovirus exposure and HLA in healthy donors. Vbeta (60) and Jbeta (13) primers were used in the PCR. The method was immunoSEQ multiplex PCR; TCRdb's version includes in-frame clones alone and lacks a portion of them. The data include fewer than 60,000 clones; the top ten clones carry over 9%. Sample: PBMCs. The receptors shown here come from a young woman in good health and CMV-seropositive.

The chain links TRBV9 to TRBJ2-1, with 10 bases aligning to TRBD2. Germline V gene data show CDR1 as SGDLS and CDR2 as YYNGEE. The CDR3 contains 16 residues. After removal of 1 base from V and 9 bases from J, the junction contained 10 bases not matched to a gene. The CDR3 reads CASSVREAGGPGEQFF. As DNA, the CDR3 is TGTGCCAGCAGCGTAAGGGAAGCGGGAGGGCCCGGTGAGCAGTTCTTC. Combining the CDR3 with reference TRBV9 and TRBJ2-1 gives the whole variable domain DSGVTQTPKHLITATGQRVTLRCSPRSGDLSVYWYQQSLDQGLQFLIQYYNGEERAKGNILERFSAQQFPDLHSELNLSSLELGDSALYFCASSVREAGGPGEQFFGPGTRLTVL.

The chain couples TRBV15 to TRBJ1-5, with 9 positions matching TRBD1. CDR3 length: 14 amino acids. J gave up 2 bases and V 9 bases, and 5 bases lay outside the gene matches. Germline lookup yields CDR1 LNHNV and CDR2 YYDKDF (reference sequence). In nucleotides, the CDR3 is TGTGCCACAGGACGGACAGGGGGCAATCAGCCCCAGCATTTT. Amino acids: CATGRTGGNQPQHF.

The chain is built from TRBV19 and TRBJ2-2; 9 bases line up with TRBD1. V lost 5 bases, J lost 3 bases, and 16 bases stayed unmatched. Germline lookup yields CDR1 LNHDA and CDR2 SQIVND (reference sequence). The CDR3 consists of 19 residues. CDR3 sequence (DNA): TGTGCCAGTAGTTCTGGTCCGGGACAGGGCGGATGGGACACCGGGGAGCTGTTTTTT. It encodes CASSSGPGQGGWDTGELFF.

The chain has TRBV5-1 and TRBJ1-1; D is ambiguous. V lost 1 base and J lost 0, with 7 bases in between. CDR1 SGHRS and CDR2 YFSETQ come from the germline V gene. CDR3 length: 14 residues. CDR3 residues: CASSLSNLNTEAFF. The CDR3 DNA sequence: TGCGCCAGCAGCTTGTCCAACTTGAACACTGAAGCTTTCTTT.

This sequence joins TRBV28 and TRBJ1-6; a possible D gene is TRBD1 (5 bases). The CDR3 spans 16 residues. The V gene's germline CDR1 is MDHEN and CDR2 SYDVKM. Trimming left V 5 bases short and J 7 bases short, with 18 bases between. The CDR3, as DNA: TGTGCCAGCAGTCTCCCCCTGGGGCGCCCAAATTCACCCCTCCACTTT. This sequence encodes CASSLPLGRPNSPLHF. Filled out from reference TRBV28 and TRBJ1-6, the complete variable domain reads DVKVTQSSRYLVKRTGEKVFLECVQDMDHENMFWYRQDPGLGLRLIYFSYDVKMKEKGDIPEGYSVSREKKERFSLILESASTNQTSMYLCASSLPLGRPNSPLHFGNGTRLTVT.

This rearrangement joins TRBV30 to TRBJ1-5; TRBD1 matches at 7 bases. This CDR3 spans 14 amino acids. Germline V CDR1 and CDR2: GTSNPN, SVGIG (reference sequence). Trimming removed 2 bases from V and 7 bases from J; junction bases left unmatched: 8. The CDR3 DNA reads TGTGCCTGGAGTCTCACAGGGGTGTGGCAGCCCCAGCATTTT. This translates into CAWSLTGVWQPQHF.

The genes are TRBV6-5 and TRBJ2-7; 10 nucleotides match TRBD2. The CDR3 sequence is 15 residues long. The trim removed 3 bases at V and 2 bases at J, leaving 4 bases unmatched. Germline V CDR1 and CDR2: MNHEY, SVGAGI. DNA for the CDR3: TGTGCCAGCAGTTATGAGCTAGCGGGAGCCTACGAGCAGTACTTC. Protein sequence: CASSYELAGAYEQYF.

In nucleotides, the CDR3 is TGCGCCAGCAGCTTGGGACAGGGAAGTATGAACACTGAAGCTTTCTTT. This encodes CASSLGQGSMNTEAFF. The chain links TRBV5-1 to TRBJ1-1; 7 bases map to TRBD1. V shed 0 bases and J 0 bases; nucleotides not matched to a gene: 5. Per germline, CDR1 SGHRS and CDR2 YFSETQ. This CDR3 region has 16 residues.

This sequence joins TRBV9 and TRBJ2-2, with 12 nucleotides matching TRBD2. Germline loops: CDR1 SGDLS, CDR2 YYNGEE. The CDR3 covers 18 residues. With V trimmed by 0 bases and J by 7 bases, 10 bases remained unmatched. In DNA form, the CDR3 reads TGTGCCAGCAGCGTAGACCCCTTGACTAGCGGGAGAGGCGGGGAGCTGTTTTTT. Its translation: CASSVDPLTSGRGGELFF.

The rearrangement joins TRBV29-1 to TRBJ2-1, with D tentatively TRBD2 (5 bases). The CDR3 is 14 amino acids. Germline CDR1 is SQVTM and CDR2 is ANQGSEA. The CDR3 DNA follows: TGCACCACCTCCCCCAGCGGTATGTACAATGAGCAGTTCTTC. Translating gives CTTSPSGMYNEQFF.

The V gene is TRBV29-1, the J gene TRBJ1-1; D is uncertain. Germline V gives CDR1 SQVTM, CDR2 ANQGSEA. Trimming shortened V by 8 bases and J by 1 base, and 8 bases separated the two germline ends. This CDR3 has 11 residues. The DNA for the CDR3 is TGCAGCATAAGCCGGAACACTGAAGCTTTCTTT. This sequence encodes CSISRNTEAFF.

The chain has TRBV6-5 and TRBJ1-1, with D perhaps TRBD1 (5 bases). This CDR3 region has 14 residues. Trimming left V 5 bases short and J 3 bases short, with 13 bases between. CDR1 is MNHEY, CDR2 SVGAGI, per germline. The CDR3 nucleotides read TGTGCCAGCAGTAAGAGACAGATATACACTGAAGCTTTCTTT. It is translated as CASSKRQIYTEAFF.

This sequence joins TRBV30 and TRBJ1-2; TRBD1 aligns across 9 bases. The CDR3 covers 14 residues. With V trimmed by 3 bases and J by 11 bases, 13 bases remained unmatched. Germline V gives CDR1 GTSNPN, CDR2 SVGIG (reference sequence). CDR3 loop: CAWRTGQGPFGYTF. The CDR3 DNA follows: TGTGCCTGGAGGACGGGACAGGGCCCTTTCGGTTACACCTTC.

The CDR3 DNA follows: TGTGCCAGCAGCGTCCGAAAGGACTTTTACGAGCAGTACTTC. Its translation is CASSVRKDFYEQYF. This rearrangement joins TRBV9 to TRBJ2-7, with TRBD2 as a possible D gene (5 bases). Germline V CDR1 and CDR2: SGDLS, YYNGEE. Deletions cut 2 bases from V and 4 bases from J, with 13 bases between. The CDR3 covers 14 residues. The full variable domain, with the rest looked up from reference TRBV9 and TRBJ2-7, is DSGVTQTPKHLITATGQRVTLRCSPRSGDLSVYWYQQSLDQGLQFLIQYYNGEERAKGNILERFSAQQFPDLHSELNLSSLELGDSALYFCASSVRKDFYEQYFGPGTRLTVT.

This chain connects TRBV7-9 to TRBJ2-7, with 9 bases aligning to TRBD1. Germline CDR1 reads SEHNR; CDR2 reads FQNEAQ (reference sequence). J lost 3 bases, V lost 4 bases, and 4 bases had no gene match. The CDR3 extends over 14 amino acids. CDR3 nucleotide sequence: TGTGCCAGCAGCTCCGGGACAGGGCTCTACGAGCAGTACTTC. Translated: CASSSGTGLYEQYF.

The rearrangement links TRBV4-1 to TRBJ1-2; D remains unclear. Germline V gene data show CDR1 as MGHRA and CDR2 as YSYEKL. Trimming removed 0 bases from V and 5 bases from J, with 10 bases in between. The CDR3 has 14 residues. CDR3 sequence reads: CASSQDRGSYGYTF. The DNA of the CDR3 is TGCGCCAGCAGCCAAGATCGAGGATCGTATGGCTACACCTTC.

CDR3 in amino acids: CASSLDRMNTEAFF. The CDR3 coding sequence is TGTGCCAGCAGCCTGGACAGAATGAACACTGAAGCTTTCTTT. This chain links TRBV11-2 with TRBJ1-1; D perhaps matches TRBD1 (6 bases). Germline V gives CDR1 SGHAT, CDR2 FQNNGV. V was cut by 5 bases and J by 0 bases, with 10 bases left in between. The CDR3 has 14 amino acids.

The chain recombines TRBV29-1 with TRBJ2-1; D not certain. Germline CDR1 and CDR2: SQVTM and ANQGSEA. V was clipped by 4 bases and J by 0 bases, with 16 bases between them. This CDR3 comprises 16 residues. This chain's CDR3 is CSVVDSRPGSYNEQFF. In DNA, the CDR3 is TGCAGCGTTGTAGATTCTCGCCCGGGCTCCTACAATGAGCAGTTCTTC.

V gene TRBV30 combines with J gene TRBJ2-3; possible D gene TRBD2, 6 bases. The length of the CDR3 is 16 residues. Germline V gives CDR1 GTSNPN, CDR2 SVGIG (reference sequence). V was pared by 1 base and J by 0 bases, with 14 bases between. In DNA form, the CDR3 reads TGTGCCTGGAGTGCCGGCGGGACCTCTAGCACAGATACGCAGTATTTT. Protein: CAWSAGGTSSTDTQYF.

V gene TRBV25-1 combines with J gene TRBJ2-7, with 7 nucleotides matching TRBD2. CDR3 length: 13 residues. Losses at the gene ends were 8 bases for V and 6 bases for J; bases not matched to a gene: 10. Per the germline V gene, CDR1 is MGHDK and CDR2 is SYGVNS. The CDR3 DNA is TGTGCCAGCTCGACGGGGGGAACGGGCGAGCAGTACTTC. This encodes CASSTGGTGEQYF.

The chain combines TRBV7-2 with TRBJ2-5; 7 bases agree with TRBD2. V lost 3 bases, J lost 3 bases, and 1 base stayed unmatched. The germline gives CDR1 SGHTA, CDR2 FQGNSA. The CDR3 runs to 13 residues. The CDR3 sequence is CASSFSGEETQYF. The CDR3 DNA sequence: TGTGCCAGCAGCTTCAGCGGGGAAGAGACCCAGTACTTC.

Remarks on this clone: The missing conserved phenylalanine or tryptophan at the end of this CDR3 makes a read error likely. This sequence joins TRBV14 and TRBJ1-3; 9 bases match TRBD1. V gave up 5 bases and J gave up 2 bases; unmatched junction bases: 1. This CDR3 has 14 residues. The germline V gene has CDR1 SGHDN and CDR2 FVKESK. The CDR3, as DNA: TGTGCCAGCAGCAGACAGGGGGCTGGAAACACCATATATTCT. Translated: CASSRQGAGNTIYS.

The chain joins TRBV2 to TRBJ2-5; perhaps TRBD2 as D (5 bases). CDR1 is SNHLY, CDR2 FYNNEI, per germline. The V and J ends lost 6 bases and 5 bases respectively, with 13 bases between them. The CDR3 sequence is 13 residues long. The CDR3 sequence: CASRATRAETQYF. DNA of the CDR3: TGTGCCAGCAGGGCCACTAGGGCTGAGACCCAGTACTTC.

DNA for the CDR3: TGTGCCAGCAGCTCGAGTGGGACAGCTCGTCGCTACACCTTC. Amino acid sequence: CASSSSGTARRYTF. This chain joins TRBV7-2 and TRBJ1-2; 7 bases agree with TRBD1. Germline V gives CDR1 SGHTA, CDR2 FQGNSA. The CDR3 has 14 amino acids. V lost 4 bases and J lost 9; bases outside the gene matches: 11.

The J gene is TRBJ2-1, the V gene TRBV19; D gene ambiguous. The CDR3 is 15 residues long. Germline V gene data show CDR1 as LNHDA and CDR2 as SQIVND (reference sequence). V was cut by 3 bases and J by 2 bases, with 11 bases left in between. The CDR3, as DNA: TGTGCCAGTAGTATGAAAGGTCTAGCCTACAATGAGCAGTTCTTC. This translates into CASSMKGLAYNEQFF. Filled out from reference TRBV19 and TRBJ2-1, the complete variable domain reads DGGITQSPKYLFRKEGQNVTLSCEQNLNHDAMYWYRQDPGQGLRLIYYSQIVNDFQKGDIAEGYSVSREKKESFPLTVTSAQKNPTAFYLCASSMKGLAYNEQFFGPGTRLTVL.

V is TRBV7-6 and J is TRBJ2-1, with D tentatively TRBD1 (6 bases). The CDR3 consists of 13 residues. The germline gives CDR1 SGHVS, CDR2 FNYEAQ. V gave up 8 bases and J gave up 6 bases, with 14 bases separating them. The CDR3 loop is CASSGTRVNEQFF. CDR3 in DNA: TGTGCCAGCTCCGGGACACGGGTCAATGAGCAGTTCTTC.

This sequence joins TRBV9 and TRBJ2-7; D perhaps matches TRBD2 (5 bases). V shed 5 bases and J shed 7 bases, with 13 bases lying between them. Germline-derived CDR1 and CDR2 are SGDLS and YYNGEE. The CDR3 is 12 amino acids. CDR3 loop: CASSLAGREQYF. DNA of the CDR3: TGTGCCAGCAGTCTCGCGGGTCGTGAGCAGTACTTC.

The rearrangement joins TRBV6-1 to TRBJ2-2, with TRBD1 as a possible D gene (6 bases). Germline V gene data show CDR1 as MNHNS and CDR2 as SASEGT. V was clipped by 3 bases and J by 0 bases, with 14 bases between them. The CDR3 has 17 amino acids. The chain's CDR3 is CASSDRPNRANTGELFF. CDR3 nucleotide sequence: TGTGCCAGCAGTGACCGCCCAAACAGGGCGAACACCGGGGAGCTGTTTTTT.